This entry lists 7 T cell receptor beta chains sequenced from one sample in a study of blood T cell repertoires in COVID-19 (dated by TCRdb to about 2020). Library construction relied on the immunoSEQ multiplex PCR assay. In its TCRdb copy, this immuneACCESS table keeps in-frame sequences only and misses some clones. Where compared with another copy, unresolved V genes explain less than half of these, and the others have no known cause. This sample has about 110,000 clones in its table, and 75% to 90% of those were observed once. Jointly, the top ten make up 15% to 20% of the sample. Sequenced input: peripheral blood. All receptors come from a woman in her fifties or sixties with acute or convalescent COVID-19.

The chain carries TRBV28 and TRBJ1-4; D might be TRBD1 (6 bases). The V end was cut by 5 bases, the J end by 16 bases, with 32 bases between. Germline V gene sequence: CDR1 MDHEN, CDR2 SYDVKM. The length of the CDR3 is 17 residues. CDR3 loop: CASSLTVPRDKEMNGFF. The DNA of the CDR3 is TGTGCCAGCAGTCTAACTGTCCCCCGGGACAAAGAAATGAACGGGTTTTTT.

Worth noting for this clone: This same CDR3 is encoded by further DNA sequences in the sample. The chain combines TRBV28 with TRBJ2-7, with 12 positions matching TRBD1. There are 15 residues in the CDR3. Germline-derived CDR1 and CDR2 are MDHEN and SYDVKM. V was clipped by 4 bases and J by 6 bases; unmatched bases: 7. CDR3: CASSSPGQGAGEQYF. The CDR3 bases are TGTGCCAGCAGTTCTCCGGGACAGGGGGCGGGCGAGCAGTACTTC.

The chain is built from TRBV3-1 (or the pseudogene TRBV3-2) and TRBJ2-5; 12 nucleotides line up with TRBD2. This CDR3 contains 15 residues. Unmatched junction bases numbered 5, after V lost 2 bases and J lost 7 bases. Germline V CDR1 and CDR2: LGHDT, YNNKEL (reference sequence). CDR3 DNA: TGTGCCAGCAGCCAACTAGCGGGGGGGTTGGCGACCCAGTACTTC. Its translation is CASSQLAGGLATQYF.

V and J are TRBV6-5 and TRBJ2-7; D remains ambiguous. V was cut by 6 bases and J by 4 bases, with 19 bases left in between. Germline V gene data show CDR1 as MNHEY and CDR2 as SVGAGI. The CDR3 totals 15 residues. The CDR3 reads CASSLTNPRIYEQYF. As DNA, the CDR3 is TGTGCCAGCAGCTTGACAAACCCTCGGATATACGAGCAGTACTTC.

V and J are TRBV20-1 and TRBJ1-2, with a possible D match to TRBD1 (5 bases). The germline V gene encodes CDR1 DFQATT and CDR2 SNEGSKA (reference sequence). This CDR3 is built from 11 residues. The V end lost 6 bases, the J end lost 8 bases, and 13 bases lay between the germline ends. The CDR3 DNA reads TGCAGTGCCCCCAGGGTGAGCGGCTACACCTTC. Residues: CSAPRVSGYTF.

The V call is TRBV18, the J call TRBJ2-7; TRBD1 agrees at 7 bases. The CDR3 loop spans 14 amino acids. J gave up 7 bases and V 3 bases, and 9 bases lay outside the gene matches. Germline V CDR1 and CDR2: KGHSH, LQKENI. CDR3 bases: TGTGCCAGCTCACCTGGGACAGTAGACCGGGAGCAGTACTTC. It translates to CASSPGTVDREQYF.

The CDR3 is CASSQETGSNTGELFF. The CDR3 region has the DNA TGTGCCAGCAGCCAAGAGACAGGTTCGAACACCGGGGAGCTGTTTTTT. The V and J genes are TRBV4-2 and TRBJ2-2, with D perhaps TRBD1 (6 bases). Per the germline V gene, CDR1 is LGHNA and CDR2 is YNFKEQ. The CDR3 totals 16 residues. Trimming stripped 0 bases from V and 0 bases from J, with 8 bases between.